The present T cell receptor beta chain was sequenced within a study of blood T cell repertoires in COVID-19. Study context: The cDNA or gDNA used as material had been derived from T cells, B-cell-depleted T cells, or PBMCs.

Trimming shortened V by 4 bases and J by 5 bases, and 17 bases separated the two germline ends. The germline V gene encodes CDR1 LGHDT and CDR2 YNNKEL (reference sequence). The CDR3 runs to 15 residues. In Seattle, patients joined the study during active infection and were tracked longitudinally. Profiled with immunoSEQ multiplex PCR; TCRdb holds only in-frame clones, not every one. This sample carries roughly 410,000 clones, roughly 86% of them seen once, and the ten largest clones take 2.3%. This chain connects TRBV3-1 (or the pseudogene TRBV3-2) to TRBJ1-2; D is undetermined. Sequencing used peripheral blood. This clonotype was obtained from a woman in her sixties with COVID-19, enrolled during active disease. As DNA, the CDR3 is TGTGCCAGCAGCCTTAAGGCGGGAGGGAAGTATGGCTACACCTTC. Its protein product is CASSLKAGGKYGYTF.